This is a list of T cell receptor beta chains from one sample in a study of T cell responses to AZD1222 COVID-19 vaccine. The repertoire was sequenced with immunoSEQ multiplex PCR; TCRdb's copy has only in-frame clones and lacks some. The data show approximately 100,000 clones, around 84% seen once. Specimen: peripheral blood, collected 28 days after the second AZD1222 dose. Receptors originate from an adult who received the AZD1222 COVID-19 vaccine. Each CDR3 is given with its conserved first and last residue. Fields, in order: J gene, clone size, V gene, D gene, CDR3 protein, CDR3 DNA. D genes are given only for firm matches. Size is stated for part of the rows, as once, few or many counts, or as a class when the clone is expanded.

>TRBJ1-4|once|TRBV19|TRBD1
CASLAGQFATNEKLFF
TGTGCCAGTCTAGCGGGACAGTTTGCAACTAATGAAAAACTGTTTTTT
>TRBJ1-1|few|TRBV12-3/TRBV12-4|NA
CASSYSANTEAFF
TGTGCCAGCAGTTACTCAGCGAACACTGAAGCTTTCTTT
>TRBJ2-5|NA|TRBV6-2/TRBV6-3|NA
CASSPRQETQYF
TGTGCCAGCAGCCCACGACAAGAGACCCAGTACTTC
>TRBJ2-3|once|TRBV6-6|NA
CASSAGNPQYF
TGTGCCAGCAGTGCGGGGAATCCGCAGTATTTT
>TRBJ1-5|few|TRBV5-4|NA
CASSHGGVHSNQPQHF
TGTGCCAGCAGCCACGGAGGGGTACATAGCAATCAGCCCCAGCATTTT
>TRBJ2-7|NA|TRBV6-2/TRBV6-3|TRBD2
CASSQTSVPSYEQYF
TGTGCCAGCAGCCAAACTAGCGTCCCCTCTTACGAGCAGTACTTC
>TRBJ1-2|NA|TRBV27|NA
CASGQGPGQGNYGYTF
TGTGCCAGCGGACAAGGTCCCGGGCAGGGCAACTATGGCTACACCTTC
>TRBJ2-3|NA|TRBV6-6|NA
CASSRPAGGAGLSDTQYF
TGTGCCAGCAGTCGCCCCGCGGGTGGCGCGGGGCTCTCAGATACGCAGTATTTT
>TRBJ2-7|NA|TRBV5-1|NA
CASSLAVQGGYEQYF
TGCGCCAGCAGCTTGGCCGTACAGGGGGGGTACGAGCAGTACTTC
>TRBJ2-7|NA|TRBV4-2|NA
CASSQDPEGSPLYEQYF
TGTGCCAGCAGCCAAGACCCCGAGGGCAGCCCGCTGTACGAGCAGTACTTC
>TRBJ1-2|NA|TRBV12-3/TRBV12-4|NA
CASSLAVAYGYTF
TGTGCCAGCAGCCTAGCGGTAGCTTATGGCTACACCTTC
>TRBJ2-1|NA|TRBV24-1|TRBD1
CATGTGAHNEQFF
TGTGCCACCGGGACAGGGGCCCACAATGAGCAGTTCTTC
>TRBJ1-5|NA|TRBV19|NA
CASSRQHSNQPQHF
TGTGCCAGTAGCAGACAGCATAGCAATCAGCCCCAGCATTTT
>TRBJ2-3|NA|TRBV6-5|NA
CASTLERSTDTQYF
TGTGCCAGCACTTTGGAGCGGTCCACAGATACGCAGTATTTT
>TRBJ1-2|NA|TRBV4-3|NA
CASSPRTGTPYGYTF
TGCGCCAGCAGCCCCCGTACCGGGACACCCTATGGCTACACCTTC
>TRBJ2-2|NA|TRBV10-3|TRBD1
CAIGGQGNTGELFF
TGTGCCATCGGGGGACAGGGGAACACCGGGGAGCTGTTTTTT
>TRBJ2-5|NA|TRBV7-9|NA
CASSLREETQYF
TGTGCCAGCAGCTTACGAGAGGAGACCCAGTACTTC
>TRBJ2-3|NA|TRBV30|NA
CAWSMGASTDTQYF
TGTGCCTGGAGTATGGGGGCTAGCACAGATACGCAGTATTTT
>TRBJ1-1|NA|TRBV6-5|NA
CASSQGITEAFF
TGTGCCAGCAGTCAGGGGATCACTGAAGCTTTCTTT
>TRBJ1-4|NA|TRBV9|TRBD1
CASSESNRGEKLFF
TGTGCCAGCAGCGAATCAAACAGGGGCGAAAAACTGTTTTTT
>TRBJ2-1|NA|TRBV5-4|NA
CASRPERMSSYNEQFF
TGTGCCAGCAGGCCTGAGCGGATGAGCTCCTACAATGAGCAGTTCTTC
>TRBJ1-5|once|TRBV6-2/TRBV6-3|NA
CASSYVNSNQPQHF
TGTGCCAGCAGTTATGTAAATAGCAATCAGCCCCAGCATTTT
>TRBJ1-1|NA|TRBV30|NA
CAWSWGTEAFF
TGTGCCTGGAGCTGGGGCACTGAAGCTTTCTTT
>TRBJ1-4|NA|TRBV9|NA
CASSDRTSEQLFF
TGTGCCAGCAGCGACAGGACTAGTGAACAACTGTTTTTT
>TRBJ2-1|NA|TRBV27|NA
CASSLRRNNEQFF
TGTGCCAGCAGTTTAAGGCGGAACAATGAGCAGTTCTTC
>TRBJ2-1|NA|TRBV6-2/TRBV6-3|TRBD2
CASSGTSFVEQFF
TGTGCCAGCAGCGGGACTAGCTTTGTTGAGCAGTTCTTC
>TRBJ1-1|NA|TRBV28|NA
CASSPARAATEAFF
TGTGCCAGCAGCCCCGCCAGGGCGGCCACTGAAGCTTTCTTT
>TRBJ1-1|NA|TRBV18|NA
CASSRGSGEEAFF
TGTGCCAGCTCACGGGGGTCGGGCGAAGAAGCTTTCTTT
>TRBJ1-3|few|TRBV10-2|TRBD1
CASRAGGVSGNTIYF
TGCGCCAGCAGGGCAGGGGGTGTCTCTGGAAACACCATATATTTT